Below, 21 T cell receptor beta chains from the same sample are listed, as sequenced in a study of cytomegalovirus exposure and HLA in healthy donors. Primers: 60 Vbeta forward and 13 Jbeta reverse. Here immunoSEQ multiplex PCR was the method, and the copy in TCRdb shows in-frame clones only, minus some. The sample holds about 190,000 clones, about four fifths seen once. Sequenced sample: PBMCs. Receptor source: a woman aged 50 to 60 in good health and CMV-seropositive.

For the CDR3, the DNA is TGTGCCAGCAGTGAAGCTATGGCCCCTGTTGGAAACACCATATATTTT. This codes for CASSEAMAPVGNTIYF. The J gene is TRBJ1-3, the V gene TRBV6-1; D is unresolved. The ends were cut back, 0 bases at V and 3 bases at J, with 12 bases in the middle. The CDR3 loop spans 16 amino acids. Germline lookup yields CDR1 MNHNS and CDR2 SASEGT.

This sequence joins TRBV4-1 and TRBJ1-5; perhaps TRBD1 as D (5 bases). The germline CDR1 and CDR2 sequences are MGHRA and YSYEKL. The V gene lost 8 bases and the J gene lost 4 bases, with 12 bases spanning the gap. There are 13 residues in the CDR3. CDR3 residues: CASVVTANQPQHF. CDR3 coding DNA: TGCGCCAGCGTGGTGACAGCGAATCAGCCCCAGCATTTT.

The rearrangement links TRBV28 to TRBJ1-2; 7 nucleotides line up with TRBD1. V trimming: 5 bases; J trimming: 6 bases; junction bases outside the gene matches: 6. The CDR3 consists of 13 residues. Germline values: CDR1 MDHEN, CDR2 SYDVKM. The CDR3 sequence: CASSTTGQDGYTF. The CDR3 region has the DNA TGTGCCAGCAGTACGACAGGGCAGGATGGCTACACCTTC.

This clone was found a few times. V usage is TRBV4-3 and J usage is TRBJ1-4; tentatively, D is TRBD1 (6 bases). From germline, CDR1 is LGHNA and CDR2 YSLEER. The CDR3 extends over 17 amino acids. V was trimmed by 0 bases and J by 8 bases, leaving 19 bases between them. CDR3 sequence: CASSQDGEQGVGEKLFF. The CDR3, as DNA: TGCGCCAGCAGCCAAGATGGGGAACAGGGAGTGGGCGAAAAACTGTTTTTT.

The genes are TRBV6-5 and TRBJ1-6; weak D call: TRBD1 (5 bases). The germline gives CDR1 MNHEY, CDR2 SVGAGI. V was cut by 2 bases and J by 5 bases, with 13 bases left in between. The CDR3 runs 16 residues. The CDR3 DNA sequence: TGTGCCAGCAGTTACACCTCACGGACACATAATTCACCCCTCCACTTT. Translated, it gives CASSYTSRTHNSPLHF.

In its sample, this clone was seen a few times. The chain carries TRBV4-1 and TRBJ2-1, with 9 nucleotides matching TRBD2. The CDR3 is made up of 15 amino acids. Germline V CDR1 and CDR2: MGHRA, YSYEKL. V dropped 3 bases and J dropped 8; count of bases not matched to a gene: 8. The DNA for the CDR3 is TGCGCCAGCAGCCAGATGGGCGGGGGGGCGCATGAGCAGTTCTTC. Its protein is CASSQMGGGAHEQFF.

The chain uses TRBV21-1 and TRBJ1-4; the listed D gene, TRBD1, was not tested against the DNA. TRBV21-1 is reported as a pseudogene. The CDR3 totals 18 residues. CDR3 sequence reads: CASSKEGGQGGWGEKLFF. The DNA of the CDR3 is TGTGCCAGCAGCAAAGAAGGGGGACAGGGGGGGTGGGGTGAAAAACTGTTTTTT.

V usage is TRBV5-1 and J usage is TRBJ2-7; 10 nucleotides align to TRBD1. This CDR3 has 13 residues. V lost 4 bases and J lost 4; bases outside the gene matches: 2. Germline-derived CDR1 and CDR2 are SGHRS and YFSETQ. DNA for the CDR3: TGCGCCAGCAGCCGGGACAGGGGTTACGAGCAGTACTTC. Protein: CASSRDRGYEQYF.

DNA for the CDR3: TGTGCCAGCAGTTACTTTTCTCCGGGGGACACTGAAGCTTTCTTT. This translates into CASSYFSPGDTEAFF. V usage is TRBV6-5 and J usage is TRBJ1-1, with D perhaps TRBD1 (5 bases). Trimming removed 1 base from V and 3 bases from J, with 12 bases in between. The CDR3 sequence is 15 residues long. CDR1 and CDR2 (germline): MNHEY, SVGAGI.

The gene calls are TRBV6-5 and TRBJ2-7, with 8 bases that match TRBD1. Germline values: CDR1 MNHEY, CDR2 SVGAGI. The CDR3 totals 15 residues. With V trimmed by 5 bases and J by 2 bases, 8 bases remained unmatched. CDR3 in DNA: TGTGCCAGCAGTGGAAACAGGGGGGATACCTACGAGCAGTACTTC. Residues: CASSGNRGDTYEQYF.

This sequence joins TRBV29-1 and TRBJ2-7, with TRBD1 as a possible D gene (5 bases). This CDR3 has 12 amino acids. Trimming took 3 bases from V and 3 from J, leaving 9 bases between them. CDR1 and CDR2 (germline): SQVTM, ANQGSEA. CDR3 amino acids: CSVEDNYYEQYF. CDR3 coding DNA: TGCAGCGTTGAGGACAACTACTACGAGCAGTACTTC.

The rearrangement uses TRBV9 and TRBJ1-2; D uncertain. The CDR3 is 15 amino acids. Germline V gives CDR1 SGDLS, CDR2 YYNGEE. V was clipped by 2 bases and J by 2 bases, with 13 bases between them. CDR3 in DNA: TGTGCCAGCAGCGTTGGCTCGGGTACAAACTATGGCTACACCTTC. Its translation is CASSVGSGTNYGYTF. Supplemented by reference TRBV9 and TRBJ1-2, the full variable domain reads DSGVTQTPKHLITATGQRVTLRCSPRSGDLSVYWYQQSLDQGLQFLIQYYNGEERAKGNILERFSAQQFPDLHSELNLSSLELGDSALYFCASSVGSGTNYGYTFGSGTRLTVV.

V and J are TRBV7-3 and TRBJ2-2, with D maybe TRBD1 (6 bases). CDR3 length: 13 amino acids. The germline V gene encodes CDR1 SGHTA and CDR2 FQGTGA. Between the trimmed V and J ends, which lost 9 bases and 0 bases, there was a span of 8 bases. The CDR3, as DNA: TGTGCCAGTGGACAGACGAACACCGGGGAGCTGTTTTTT. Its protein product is CASGQTNTGELFF.

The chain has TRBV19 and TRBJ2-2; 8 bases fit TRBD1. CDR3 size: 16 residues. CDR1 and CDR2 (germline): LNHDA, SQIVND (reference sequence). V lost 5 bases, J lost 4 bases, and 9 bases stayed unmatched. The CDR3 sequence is CASSPGTGLSTGELFF. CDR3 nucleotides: TGTGCCAGTAGTCCGGGGACAGGACTCTCCACCGGGGAGCTGTTTTTT.

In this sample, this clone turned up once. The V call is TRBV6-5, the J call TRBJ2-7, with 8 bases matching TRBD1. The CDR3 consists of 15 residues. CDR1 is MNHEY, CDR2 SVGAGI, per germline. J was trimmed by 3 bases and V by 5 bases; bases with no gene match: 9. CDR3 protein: CASSLGQGFIYEQYF. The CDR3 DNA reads TGTGCCAGCAGTCTAGGACAGGGATTTATCTACGAGCAGTACTTC.

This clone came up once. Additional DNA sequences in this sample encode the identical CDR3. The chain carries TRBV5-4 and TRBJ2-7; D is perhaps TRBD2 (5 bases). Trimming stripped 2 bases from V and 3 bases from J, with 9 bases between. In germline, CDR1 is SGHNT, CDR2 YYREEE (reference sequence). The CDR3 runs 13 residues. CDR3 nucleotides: TGTGCCAGCAGCTTTCGGGGTAGCTACGAGCAGTACTTC. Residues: CASSFRGSYEQYF. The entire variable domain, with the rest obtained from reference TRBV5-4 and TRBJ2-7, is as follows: ETGVTQSPTHLIKTRGQQVTLRCSSQSGHNTVSWYQQALGQGPQFIFQYYREEENGRGNFPPRFSGLQFPNYSSELNVNALELDDSALYLCASSFRGSYEQYFGPGTRLTVT.

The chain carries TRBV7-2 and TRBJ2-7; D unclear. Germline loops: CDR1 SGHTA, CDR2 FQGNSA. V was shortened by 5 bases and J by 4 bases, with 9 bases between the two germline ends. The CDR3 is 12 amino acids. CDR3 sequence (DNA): TGTGCCAGCAGCCCCGAGTATTACGAGCAGTACTTC. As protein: CASSPEYYEQYF. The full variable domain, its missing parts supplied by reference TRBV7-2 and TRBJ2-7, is GAGVSQSPSNKVTEKGKDVELRCDPISGHTALYWYRQSLGQGLEFLIYFQGNSAPDKSGLPSDRFSAERTGGSVSTLTIQRTQQEDSAVYLCASSPEYYEQYFGPGTRLTVT.

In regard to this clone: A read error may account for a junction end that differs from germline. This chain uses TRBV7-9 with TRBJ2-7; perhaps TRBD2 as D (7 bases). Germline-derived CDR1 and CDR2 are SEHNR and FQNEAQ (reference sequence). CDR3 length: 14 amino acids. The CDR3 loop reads CSSSLRGGGYEQYF. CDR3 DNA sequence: TGTTCCAGCAGCTTAAGAGGGGGGGGTTACGAGCAGTACTTC.

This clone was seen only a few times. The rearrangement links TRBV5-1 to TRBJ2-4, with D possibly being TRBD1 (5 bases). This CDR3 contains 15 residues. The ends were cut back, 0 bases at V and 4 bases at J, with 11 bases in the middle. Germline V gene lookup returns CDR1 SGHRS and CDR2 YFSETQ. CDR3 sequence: CASSLVAGSKNIQYF. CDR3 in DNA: TGCGCCAGCAGCTTGGTGGCAGGGTCAAAAAACATTCAGTACTTC.

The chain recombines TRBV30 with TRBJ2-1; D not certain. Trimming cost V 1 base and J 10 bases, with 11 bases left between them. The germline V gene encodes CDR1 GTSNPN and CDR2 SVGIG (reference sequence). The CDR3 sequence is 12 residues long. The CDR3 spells CAWSGSGKEQFF. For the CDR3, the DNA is TGTGCCTGGAGTGGTTCAGGAAAGGAGCAGTTCTTC.

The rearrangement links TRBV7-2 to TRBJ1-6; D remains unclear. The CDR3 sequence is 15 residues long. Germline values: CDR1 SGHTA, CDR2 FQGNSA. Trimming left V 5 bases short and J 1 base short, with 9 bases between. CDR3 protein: CASSVGWSYNSPLHF. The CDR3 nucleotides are TGTGCCAGCAGCGTCGGTTGGTCCTATAATTCACCCCTCCACTTT.